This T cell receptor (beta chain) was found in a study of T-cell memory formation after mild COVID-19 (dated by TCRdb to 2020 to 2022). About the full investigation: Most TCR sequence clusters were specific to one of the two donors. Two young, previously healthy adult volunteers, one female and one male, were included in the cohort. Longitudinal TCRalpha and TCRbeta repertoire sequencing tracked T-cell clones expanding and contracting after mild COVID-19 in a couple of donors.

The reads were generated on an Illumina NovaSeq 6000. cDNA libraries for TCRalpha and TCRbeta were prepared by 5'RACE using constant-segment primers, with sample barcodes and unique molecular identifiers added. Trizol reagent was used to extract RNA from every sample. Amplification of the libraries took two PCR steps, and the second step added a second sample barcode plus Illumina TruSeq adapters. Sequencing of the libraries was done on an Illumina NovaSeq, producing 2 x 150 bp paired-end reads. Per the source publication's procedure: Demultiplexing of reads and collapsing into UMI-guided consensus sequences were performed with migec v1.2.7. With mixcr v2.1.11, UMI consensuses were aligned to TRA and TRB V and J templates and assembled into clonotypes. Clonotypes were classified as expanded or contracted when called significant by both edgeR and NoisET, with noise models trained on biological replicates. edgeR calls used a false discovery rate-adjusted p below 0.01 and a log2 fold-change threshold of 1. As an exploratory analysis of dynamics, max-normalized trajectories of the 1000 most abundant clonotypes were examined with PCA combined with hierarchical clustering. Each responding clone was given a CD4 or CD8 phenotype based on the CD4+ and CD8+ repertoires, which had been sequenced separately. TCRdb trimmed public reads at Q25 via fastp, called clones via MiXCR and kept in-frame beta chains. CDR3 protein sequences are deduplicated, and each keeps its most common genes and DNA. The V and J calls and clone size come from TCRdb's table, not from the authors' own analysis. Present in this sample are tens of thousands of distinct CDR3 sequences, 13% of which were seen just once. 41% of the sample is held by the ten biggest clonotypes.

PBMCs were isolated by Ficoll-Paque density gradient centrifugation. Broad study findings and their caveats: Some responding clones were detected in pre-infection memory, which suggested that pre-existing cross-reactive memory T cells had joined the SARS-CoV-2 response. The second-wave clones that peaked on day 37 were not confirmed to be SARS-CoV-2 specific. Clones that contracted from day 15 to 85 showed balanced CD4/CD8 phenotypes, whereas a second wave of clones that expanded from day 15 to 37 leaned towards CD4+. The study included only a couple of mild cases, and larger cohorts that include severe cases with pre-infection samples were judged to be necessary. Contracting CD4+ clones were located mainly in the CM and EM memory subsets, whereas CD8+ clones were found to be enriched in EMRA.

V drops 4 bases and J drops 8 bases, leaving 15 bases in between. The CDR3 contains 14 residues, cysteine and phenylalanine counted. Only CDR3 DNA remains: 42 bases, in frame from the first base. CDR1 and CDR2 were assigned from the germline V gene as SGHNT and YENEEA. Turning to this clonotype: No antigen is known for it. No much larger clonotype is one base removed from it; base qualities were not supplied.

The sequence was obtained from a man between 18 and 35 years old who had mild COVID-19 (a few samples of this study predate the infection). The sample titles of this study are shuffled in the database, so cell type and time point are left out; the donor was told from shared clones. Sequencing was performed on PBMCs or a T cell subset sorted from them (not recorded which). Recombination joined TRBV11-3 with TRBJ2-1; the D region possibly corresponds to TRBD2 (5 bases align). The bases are TGTGCCAGCAGCTCCCCGTTGCGGGCCTATGAGCAGTTCTTC. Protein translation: CASSSPLRAYEQFF. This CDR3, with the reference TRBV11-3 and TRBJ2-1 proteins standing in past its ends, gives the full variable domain EAGVVQSPRYKIIEKKQPVAFWCNPISGHNTLYWYLQNLGQGPELLIRYENEEAVDDSQLPKDRFSAERLKGVDSTLKIQPAELGDSAVYLCASSSPLRAYEQFFGPGTRLTVL.